The 9 T cell receptor beta chains given below trace back to one sample, sequenced in a study of T cell repertoires in cytomegalovirus infection. TCRdb re-derived calls from the reads in MiXCR, one entry per CDR3 protein. The repertoire has about 74,000 distinct CDR3 sequences, around 30% of them found once; the top ten carry 45% to 75%. Which antigens these TCRs recognize remains unknown. The material sequenced was CD8+ T cells from cultured PBMCs, taken from culture after CMV antigen stimulation. Every receptor here comes from a human donor in good health (CMV status not recorded). Some clones in this sample may be carry-over from other donors' samples.

This clonotype was counted a few times. The rearrangement uses TRBV3-1 and TRBJ2-7; D may be TRBD2 (6 bases). The CDR3 covers 15 residues. Trimming stripped 6 bases from V and 4 bases from J, with 19 bases between. Germline CDR1 reads LGHDT; CDR2 reads YNNKEL (reference sequence). CDR3 nucleotides: TGTGCCAGCAGTAAGGGAGGTAGGTCTAAGTACGAGCAGTACTTC. Its translation is CASSKGGRSKYEQYF.

The sample holds many counts of this clonotype. The genes are TRBV7-9 and TRBJ1-2; the match to TRBD1 covers 9 bases. J gave up 0 bases and V 4 bases, and 3 bases lay outside the gene matches. CDR1 SEHNR and CDR2 FQNEAQ come from the germline V gene (reference sequence). CDR3 size: 15 residues. The CDR3 sequence is CASSSTGGSNYGYTF. The CDR3 DNA is TGTGCCAGCAGCTCTACAGGGGGCTCTAACTATGGCTACACCTTC.

This clonotype has ten or more counts. This chain joins TRBV11-2 and TRBJ2-7; D ambiguous. Deletions cut 5 bases from V and 4 bases from J, with 12 bases between. The CDR3 is made up of 13 amino acids. Germline V gene sequence: CDR1 SGHAT, CDR2 FQNNGV. The CDR3 DNA follows: TGTGCCAGCAGCCTTCAAACGGGTTACGAGCAGTACTTC. This translates into CASSLQTGYEQYF.

V and J are TRBV12-3 or TRBV12-4 and TRBJ2-6; 9 nucleotides agree with TRBD1. This CDR3 spans 18 amino acids. Trimming at V came to 2 bases and at J to 2 bases, leaving 7 bases not matched to a gene. CDR3 residues: CASSLSGQGLTGANVLTF. In nucleotides, the CDR3 is TGTGCCAGCAGTTTATCCGGACAGGGGCTAACTGGGGCCAACGTCCTGACTTTC.

This clonotype was counted between two and nine times. This chain joins TRBV4-1 and TRBJ2-2; D not certain. V was shortened by 0 bases and J by 0 bases, with 11 bases between the two germline ends. The CDR3 extends over 17 amino acids. Germline V gives CDR1 MGHRA, CDR2 YSYEKL. The CDR3 loop reads CASSQDSGYTNTGELFF. CDR3 DNA: TGCGCCAGCAGCCAAGATTCAGGATACACGAACACCGGGGAGCTGTTTTTT.

The chain has TRBV6-5 and TRBJ1-5; TRBD1 is a possible D gene (6 bases). The germline V gene encodes CDR1 MNHEY and CDR2 SVGAGI. V lost 6 bases to trimming and J lost 3 bases, with 12 bases between them. CDR3 size: 14 residues. CDR3 bases: TGTGCCAGCAGCCCGACAGGCGACAATCAGCCCCAGCATTTT. Translating it yields CASSPTGDNQPQHF.

This clonotype turned up a few times. The chain joins TRBV28 to TRBJ2-7, with D unresolved. CDR3 length: 15 residues. In germline, CDR1 is MDHEN, CDR2 SYDVKM. V shed 1 base and J shed 0 bases, with 10 bases lying between them. The CDR3 is CASSLFAASSYEQYF. In nucleotides, the CDR3 is TGTGCCAGCAGTTTATTTGCGGCGAGCTCCTACGAGCAGTACTTC.

The J gene is TRBJ2-5, the V gene TRBV27; 7 bases align to TRBD2. V shed 2 bases, J shed 5 bases, and the junction held 5 bases outside the gene matches. Germline values: CDR1 MNHEY, CDR2 SMNVEV (reference sequence). The CDR3 spans 14 residues. The CDR3 spells CASSLGGGLETQYF. CDR3 DNA: TGTGCCAGCAGTTTAGGGGGGGGTCTGGAGACCCAGTACTTC.

This chain connects TRBV11-3 to TRBJ2-1; D gene uncertain. Germline V gene data show CDR1 as SGHNT and CDR2 as YENEEA. Trimming pared 0 bases from V and 4 bases from J, leaving 4 bases between. The length of the CDR3 is 13 residues. CDR3 amino acids: CASSLDGYNEQFF. The CDR3 bases are TGTGCCAGCAGCTTAGATGGGTACAATGAGCAGTTCTTC.